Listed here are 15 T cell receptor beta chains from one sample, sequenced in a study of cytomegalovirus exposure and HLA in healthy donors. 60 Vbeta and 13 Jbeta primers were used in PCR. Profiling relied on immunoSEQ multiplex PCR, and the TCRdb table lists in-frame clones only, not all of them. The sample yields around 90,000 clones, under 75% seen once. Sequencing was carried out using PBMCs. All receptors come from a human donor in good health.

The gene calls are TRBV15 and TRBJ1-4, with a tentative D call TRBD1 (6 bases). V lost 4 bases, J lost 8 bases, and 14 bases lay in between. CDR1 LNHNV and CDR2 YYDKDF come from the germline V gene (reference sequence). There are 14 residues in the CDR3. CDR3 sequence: CATSTRQGSEKLFF. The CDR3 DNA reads TGTGCCACCAGCACGCGGCAGGGGAGCGAAAAACTGTTTTTT.

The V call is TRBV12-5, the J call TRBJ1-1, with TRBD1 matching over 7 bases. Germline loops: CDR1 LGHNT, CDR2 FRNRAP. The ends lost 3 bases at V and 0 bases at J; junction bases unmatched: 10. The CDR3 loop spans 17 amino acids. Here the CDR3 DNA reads TGTGCTAGTGGTTTCCGCGACAGGGACGGTCTGAACACTGAAGCTTTCTTT. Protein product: CASGFRDRDGLNTEAFF.

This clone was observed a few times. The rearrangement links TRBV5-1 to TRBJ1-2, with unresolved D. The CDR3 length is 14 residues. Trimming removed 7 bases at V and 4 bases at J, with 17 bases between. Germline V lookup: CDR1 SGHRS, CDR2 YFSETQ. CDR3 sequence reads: CASSRGQEGYGYTF. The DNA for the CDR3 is TGCGCCAGCTCTCGAGGGCAGGAAGGCTATGGCTACACCTTC.

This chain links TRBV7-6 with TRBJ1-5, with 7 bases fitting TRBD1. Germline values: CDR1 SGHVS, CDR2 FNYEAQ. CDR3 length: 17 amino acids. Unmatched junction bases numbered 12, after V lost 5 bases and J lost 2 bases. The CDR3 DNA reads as TGTGCCAGCAGCCCGGGGACAGTACCGGATCGCAATCAGCCCCAGCATTTT. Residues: CASSPGTVPDRNQPQHF.

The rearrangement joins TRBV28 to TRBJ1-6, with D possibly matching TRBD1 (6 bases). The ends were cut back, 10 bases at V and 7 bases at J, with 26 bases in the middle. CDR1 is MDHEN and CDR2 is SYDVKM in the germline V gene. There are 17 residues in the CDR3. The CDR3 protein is CAISFSGVASRNSPLHF. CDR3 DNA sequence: TGTGCCATCTCCTTTTCAGGGGTTGCTTCAAGAAATTCACCCCTCCACTTT.

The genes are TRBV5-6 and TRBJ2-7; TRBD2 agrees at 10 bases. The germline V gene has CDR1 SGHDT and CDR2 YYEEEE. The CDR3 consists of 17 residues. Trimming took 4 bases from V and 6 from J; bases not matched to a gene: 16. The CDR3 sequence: CASSRTISGGLLLEQYF. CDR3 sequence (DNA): TGTGCCAGCAGCCGTACTATTAGCGGGGGGTTATTGCTCGAGCAGTACTTC.

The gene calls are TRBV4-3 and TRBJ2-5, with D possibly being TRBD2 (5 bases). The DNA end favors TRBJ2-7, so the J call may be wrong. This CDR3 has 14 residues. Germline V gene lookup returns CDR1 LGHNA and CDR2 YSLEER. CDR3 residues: CASSQERVSYEQYF. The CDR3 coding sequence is TGCGCCAGCAGCCAGGAGAGGGTCTCCTACGAGCAGTACTTC.

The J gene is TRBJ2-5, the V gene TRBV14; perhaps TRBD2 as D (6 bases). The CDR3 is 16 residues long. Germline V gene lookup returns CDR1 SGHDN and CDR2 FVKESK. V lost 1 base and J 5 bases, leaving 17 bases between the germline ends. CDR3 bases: TGTGCCAGCAGCCAAGCCCTGGGAGGATTTGTGGAGACCCAGTACTTC. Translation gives CASSQALGGFVETQYF.

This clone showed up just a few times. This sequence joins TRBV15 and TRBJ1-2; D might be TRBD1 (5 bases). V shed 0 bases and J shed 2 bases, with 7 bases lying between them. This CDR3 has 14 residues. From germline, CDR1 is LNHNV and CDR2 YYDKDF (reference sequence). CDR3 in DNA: TGTGCCACCAGCAGAGACAGACAGAACTATGGCTACACCTTC. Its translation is CATSRDRQNYGYTF. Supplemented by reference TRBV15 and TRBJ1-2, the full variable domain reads DAMVIQNPRYQVTQFGKPVTLSCSQTLNHNVMYWYQQKSSQAPKLLFHYYDKDFNNEADTPDNFQSRRPNTSFCFLDIRSPGLGDTAMYLCATSRDRQNYGYTFGSGTRLTVV.

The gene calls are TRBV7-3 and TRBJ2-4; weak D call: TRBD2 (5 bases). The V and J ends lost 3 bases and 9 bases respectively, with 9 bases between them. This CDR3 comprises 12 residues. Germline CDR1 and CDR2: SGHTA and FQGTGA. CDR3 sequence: CASSFPEGIQYF. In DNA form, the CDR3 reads TGTGCCAGCAGCTTTCCAGAGGGCATTCAGTACTTC.

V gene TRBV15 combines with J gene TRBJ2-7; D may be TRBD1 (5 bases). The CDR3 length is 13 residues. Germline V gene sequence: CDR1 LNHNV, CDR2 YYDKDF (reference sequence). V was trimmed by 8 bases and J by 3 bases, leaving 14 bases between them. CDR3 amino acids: CATCQGNCYEQYF. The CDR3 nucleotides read TGTGCCACCTGTCAGGGAAATTGCTACGAGCAGTACTTC.

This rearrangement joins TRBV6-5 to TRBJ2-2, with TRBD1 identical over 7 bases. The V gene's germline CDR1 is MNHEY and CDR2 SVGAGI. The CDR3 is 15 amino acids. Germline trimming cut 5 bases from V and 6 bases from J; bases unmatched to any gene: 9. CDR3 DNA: TGTGCCAGCAGTCTGACAGGGACCTTCCCCGGGGAGCTGTTTTTT. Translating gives CASSLTGTFPGELFF.

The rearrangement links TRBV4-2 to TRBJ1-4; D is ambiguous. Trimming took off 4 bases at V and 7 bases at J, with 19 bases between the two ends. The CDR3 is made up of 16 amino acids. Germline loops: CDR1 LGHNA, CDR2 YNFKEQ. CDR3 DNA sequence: TGTGCCAGCAGCCCCTCTCCTGAGGGCAAGCGTGAAAAACTGTTTTTT. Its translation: CASSPSPEGKREKLFF.

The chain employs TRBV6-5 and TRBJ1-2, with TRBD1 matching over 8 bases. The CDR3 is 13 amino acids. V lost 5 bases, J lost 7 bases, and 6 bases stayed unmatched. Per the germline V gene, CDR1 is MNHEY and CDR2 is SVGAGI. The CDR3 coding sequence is TGTGCCAGCAGTCTAGACAGGGGTGGTGGCTACACCTTC. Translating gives CASSLDRGGGYTF.

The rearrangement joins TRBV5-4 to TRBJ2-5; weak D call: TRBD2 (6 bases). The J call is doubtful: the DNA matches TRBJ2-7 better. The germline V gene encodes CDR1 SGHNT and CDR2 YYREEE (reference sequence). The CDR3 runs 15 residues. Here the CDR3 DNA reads TGTGCCAGCAGCTTGGATTCGCGGGGCGGACACGAGCAGTACTTC. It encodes CASSLDSRGGHEQYF.